This passage covers 10 T cell receptor beta chains from one sample sequenced in a study of blood T cell repertoires in COVID-19. Profiling relied on immunoSEQ multiplex PCR, and the TCRdb table lists in-frame clones only, not all of them. The data contain about 200,000 clones, approximately 84% of them singletons. The sequencing input was peripheral blood. The receptors were gathered from a woman in her 70s with active or convalescent COVID-19.

This clone was seen only once. V and J are TRBV5-6 and TRBJ2-1; 8 nucleotides match TRBD1. Germline V gives CDR1 SGHDT, CDR2 YYEEEE. This CDR3 has 14 residues. With V trimmed by 3 bases and J by 8 bases, 7 bases remained unmatched. The CDR3 DNA is TGTGCCAGCAGCTCGGGACAGGTTGGGGATGAGCAGTTCTTC. It translates to CASSSGQVGDEQFF.

The rearrangement joins TRBV7-3 to TRBJ2-2; TRBD1 might be the D (6 bases). Trimming stripped 3 bases from V and 8 bases from J, with 10 bases between. Germline V gene data show CDR1 as SGHTA and CDR2 as FQGTGA. The CDR3 length is 13 residues. CDR3 sequence (DNA): TGTGCCAGCAGCTTTTACCAGGGGGGGGAGCTGTTTTTT. It yields the protein CASSFYQGGELFF.

This clone appeared once. The rearrangement links TRBV5-5 to TRBJ1-1; D is ambiguous. Germline CDR1 reads SGHKS; CDR2 reads YYEKEE (reference sequence). This CDR3 is built from 12 residues. Trimming removed 5 bases at V and 5 bases at J, with 10 bases between. The CDR3 sequence: CASSSTRTEAFF. The CDR3 DNA reads as TGTGCCAGCAGTTCAACGAGGACTGAAGCTTTCTTT.

The V gene is TRBV19, the J gene TRBJ2-3; TRBD2 agrees at 8 bases. After removal of 6 bases from V and 3 bases from J, the junction contained 8 bases not matched to a gene. Per the germline V gene, CDR1 is LNHDA and CDR2 is SQIVND (reference sequence). This CDR3 contains 15 residues. DNA of the CDR3: TGTGCCAGTAGAATATACGGCGGGGGGACAGATACGCAGTATTTT. As protein: CASRIYGGGTDTQYF.

The chain recombines TRBV11-2 with TRBJ1-5; the D is unclear. Germline loops: CDR1 SGHAT, CDR2 FQNNGV. Trimming stripped 1 base from V and 7 bases from J, with 11 bases between. There are 14 residues in the CDR3. CDR3 in amino acids: CASSLGGSRQPQHF. As DNA, the CDR3 is TGTGCCAGCAGCTTAGGAGGGTCTCGGCAGCCCCAGCATTTT.

The CDR3 sequence: CASSEWEGIDLSSGNTIYF. The CDR3 DNA follows: TGTGCCAGCAGTGAGTGGGAGGGGATAGATCTGAGCTCTGGAAACACCATATATTTT. The V call is TRBV2, the J call TRBJ1-3, with a weak D call TRBD1 (5 bases). Germline assignment: CDR1 SNHLY and CDR2 FYNNEI. Trimming left V 3 bases short and J 0 bases short, with 21 bases between. The CDR3 length is 19 residues.

The gene calls are TRBV21-1 and TRBJ2-7; the DNA was not used to check the table's D call, TRBD2. TRBV21-1 is described as a pseudogene. This CDR3 contains 18 residues. CDR3 amino acids: CASRGSSAPASGTHEQYF. For the CDR3, the DNA is TGTGCCAGCAGGGGATCCAGCGCTCCTGCTAGCGGGACCCACGAGCAGTACTTC.

This chain links TRBV6-5 with TRBJ2-7, with a possible D match to TRBD1 (6 bases). CDR1 is MNHEY and CDR2 is SVGAGI in the germline V gene. The CDR3 covers 14 residues. V was trimmed by 0 bases and J by 3 bases, leaving 9 bases between them. The CDR3 sequence is CASSYSARGYEQYF. The CDR3 DNA reads TGTGCCAGCAGTTACTCGGCCAGGGGCTACGAGCAGTACTTC.

The chain is built from TRBV19 and TRBJ2-2, with 10 bases that match TRBD2. V trimming: 3 bases; J trimming: 3 bases; junction bases outside the gene matches: 10. In germline, CDR1 is LNHDA, CDR2 SQIVND (reference sequence). The CDR3 extends over 18 amino acids. The CDR3 DNA is TGTGCCAGTAGTATTTCGCTTACTAGCGGGACCTACACCGGGGAGCTGTTTTTT. As protein: CASSISLTSGTYTGELFF.

This clone was seen more than once but under ten times. V gene TRBV19 combines with J gene TRBJ2-1; no firm D call. Trimming removed 2 bases from V and 7 bases from J, with 9 bases in between. CDR1 is LNHDA and CDR2 is SQIVND in the germline V gene (reference sequence). There are 13 residues in the CDR3. CDR3 bases: TGTGCCAGTAGTATAAAGGCGAGGAATGAGCAGTTCTTC. This translates into CASSIKARNEQFF.